The 20 T cell receptor beta chains below were found in one sample sequenced in a study of shared clonotypes between healthy human individuals. Method: immunoSEQ multiplex PCR; TCRdb's copy keeps in-frame clones and lacks some. The sample records a few hundred thousand clones, just over 65% being singletons. Sequenced input: memory CD4+ T cells sorted from blood. Specified subset: CD45RA-negative fraction. Receptor source: a young man in good health.

The chain joins TRBV7-6 to TRBJ2-3, with D possibly TRBD1 on 6 matching bases. The CDR3 has 14 amino acids. Looked up from germline, CDR1 is SGHVS and CDR2 is FNYEAQ. V shed 4 bases and J shed 4 bases, with 12 bases lying between them. CDR3 loop: CASSSQGAADTQYF. The DNA of the CDR3 is TGTGCCAGCAGCTCACAGGGCGCGGCAGATACGCAGTATTTT. The full variable domain, completed using reference TRBV7-6 and TRBJ2-3, is GAGVSQSPRYKVTKRGQDVALRCDPISGHVSLYWYRQALGQGPEFLTYFNYEAQQDKSGLPNDRFSAERPEGSISTLTIQRTEQRDSAMYRCASSSQGAADTQYFGPGTRLTVL.

The gene calls are TRBV6-5 and TRBJ2-1; D possibly corresponds to TRBD1 (6 bases). This CDR3 is 14 amino acids long. Germline V gives CDR1 MNHEY, CDR2 SVGAGI. With 2 bases removed from V and 4 bases from J, the gap between germline ends came to 9 bases. CDR3 in amino acids: CASSYGTKYNEQFF. The CDR3 DNA reads TGTGCCAGCAGTTACGGGACAAAGTACAATGAGCAGTTCTTC.

The chain has TRBV10-2 and TRBJ2-7; tentative D call: TRBD2 (5 bases). The V and J ends lost 8 bases and 7 bases respectively, with 15 bases between them. Germline values: CDR1 WSHSY, CDR2 SAAADI. The CDR3 runs 12 residues. For the CDR3, the DNA is TGCGCCAGCGGGGTTAGTCGGGAAGAGCAGTACTTC. This translates into CASGVSREEQYF.

The rearrangement uses TRBV29-1 and TRBJ2-1; D gene unclear. Germline V CDR1 and CDR2: SQVTM, ANQGSEA. There are 12 residues in the CDR3. V lost 6 bases and J 6 bases, leaving 12 bases between the germline ends. The CDR3 DNA reads TGCAGCGTACCGGTGGTAAGCAATGAGCAGTTCTTC. Its translation: CSVPVVSNEQFF.

The V gene is TRBV6-1, the J gene TRBJ2-7; the D gene is possibly TRBD2 (6 bases). Looked up from germline, CDR1 is MNHNS and CDR2 is SASEGT. The CDR3 loop spans 13 amino acids. Trimming removed 4 bases from V and 4 bases from J, with 11 bases in between. The CDR3 loop reads CASSGGRFYEQYF. CDR3 bases: TGTGCCAGCAGTGGAGGGAGGTTTTACGAGCAGTACTTC.

V and J are TRBV5-1 and TRBJ1-1; 7 nucleotides line up with TRBD1. The CDR3 has 14 residues. V was pared by 5 bases and J by 5 bases, with 9 bases of the junction left unmatched. Per germline, CDR1 SGHRS and CDR2 YFSETQ. In DNA form, the CDR3 reads TGCGCCAGCAGGCTACAGGGGAGAGGAACTGAAGCTTTCTTT. Translating it yields CASRLQGRGTEAFF.

V and J are TRBV10-2 and TRBJ1-2; tentatively, D is TRBD1 (5 bases). Germline V lookup: CDR1 WSHSY, CDR2 SAAADI. The CDR3 is 14 residues long. V was pared by 2 bases and J by 4 bases, with 11 bases between. DNA of the CDR3: TGCGCCAGCAGTGAGGACAGAGCAACCTATGGCTACACCTTC. As protein: CASSEDRATYGYTF.

The chain employs TRBV5-6 and TRBJ1-1; D possibly corresponds to TRBD1 (5 bases). The CDR3 sequence is 15 residues long. Germline V gives CDR1 SGHDT, CDR2 YYEEEE. Trimming removed 4 bases from V and 3 bases from J, with 16 bases in between. Written as DNA, the CDR3 is TGTGCCAGCAGCCTTCTAGGGACGGCTTACACTGAAGCTTTCTTT. It yields the protein CASSLLGTAYTEAFF.

This clone appeared a single time. The chain combines TRBV27 with TRBJ2-2, with a possible D match to TRBD1 (6 bases). The germline V gene encodes CDR1 MNHEY and CDR2 SMNVEV (reference sequence). With 10 bases removed from V and 0 bases from J, the gap between germline ends came to 15 bases. This CDR3 is built from 15 residues. CDR3 in DNA: TGTGCCACCTCCCGGACAGATTCGAACACCGGGGAGCTGTTTTTT. Its translation: CATSRTDSNTGELFF.

This clone was seen a handful of times. The V and J genes are TRBV9 and TRBJ2-3; D uncertain. The V and J ends lost 4 bases and 1 base respectively, with 10 bases between them. The CDR3 extends over 14 amino acids. In germline, CDR1 is SGDLS, CDR2 YYNGEE. The CDR3 DNA reads TGTGCCAGCAGCACGAGCCCAGGCACAGATACGCAGTATTTT. It translates to CASSTSPGTDTQYF.

V usage is TRBV2 and J usage is TRBJ2-5, with a weak D call TRBD1 (6 bases). Between the trimmed V and J ends, which lost 6 bases and 3 bases, there was a span of 8 bases. CDR3 length: 12 residues. Per the germline V gene, CDR1 is SNHLY and CDR2 is FYNNEI. The CDR3 region is CASRRGKETQYF. CDR3 nucleotide sequence: TGTGCCAGCAGGAGGGGGAAAGAGACCCAGTACTTC.

This chain uses TRBV10-2 with TRBJ2-3; D may correspond to TRBD1 or TRBD2 (5 bases each). In germline, CDR1 is WSHSY, CDR2 SAAADI. V lost 2 bases and J 0 bases, leaving 18 bases between the germline ends. The CDR3 sequence is 18 residues long. The CDR3 protein is CASSEGTTAEESTDTQYF. CDR3 nucleotides: TGCGCCAGCAGTGAGGGGACGACAGCTGAGGAGAGCACAGATACGCAGTATTTT.

V gene TRBV27 combines with J gene TRBJ2-1, with unresolved D. The CDR3 spans 13 residues. Trimming cost V 4 bases and J 4 bases, with 8 bases left between them. Germline CDR1 and CDR2: MNHEY and SMNVEV (reference sequence). In nucleotides, the CDR3 is TGTGCCAGCAGTTATGGGCCTTACAATGAGCAGTTCTTC. It encodes CASSYGPYNEQFF.

The gene calls are TRBV6-1 and TRBJ1-1, with D tentatively TRBD1 (6 bases). The CDR3 runs 15 residues. Germline CDR1 MNHNS, CDR2 SASEGT. V gave up 4 bases and J gave up 1 base, with 13 bases separating them. CDR3 sequence reads: CASSVTGTPNTEAFF. Written as DNA, the CDR3 is TGTGCCAGCAGTGTCACCGGGACACCGAACACTGAAGCTTTCTTT.

The V and J genes are TRBV4-2 and TRBJ2-3; D gene uncertain. V lost 4 bases and J lost 3, with 8 bases in between. This CDR3 comprises 13 residues. Germline V gene lookup returns CDR1 LGHNA and CDR2 YNFKEQ. CDR3 sequence: CASSPGRTDTQYF. CDR3 sequence (DNA): TGTGCCAGCAGCCCCGGCCGGACAGATACGCAGTATTTT.

This chain joins TRBV6-1 and TRBJ1-1, with 12 positions matching TRBD1. The trim removed 9 bases at V and 10 bases at J, leaving 9 bases unmatched. CDR3 length: 13 amino acids. Germline CDR1 and CDR2: MNHNS and SASEGT. CDR3 in amino acids: CASSLGTGGGAFF. CDR3 DNA sequence: TGTGCCAGTTCCCTAGGGACAGGGGGCGGAGCTTTCTTT.

This clone showed up just a few times. V is TRBV6-1 and J is TRBJ2-1, with TRBD2 matching over 10 bases. The CDR3 spans 16 residues. The germline CDR1 and CDR2 sequences are MNHNS and SASEGT. The V gene end was trimmed by 3 bases and the J gene end by 4 bases; junction bases not matched to a gene: 6. CDR3 in amino acids: CASSEGSSGRYNEQFF. The CDR3 DNA reads TGTGCCAGCAGTGAGGGGTCTAGCGGGAGATACAATGAGCAGTTCTTC.

The CDR3 loop is CASSLGRWGTEAFF. CDR3 nucleotide sequence: TGTGCCAGCAGCTTAGGGAGATGGGGCACTGAAGCTTTCTTT. This chain connects TRBV7-2 to TRBJ1-1; no definite D call. CDR1 is SGHTA, CDR2 FQGNSA, per germline. The CDR3 is 14 residues long. V was clipped by 1 base and J by 4 bases, with 10 bases between them. Full variable domain (remainder filled in from reference TRBV7-2 and TRBJ1-1): GAGVSQSPSNKVTEKGKDVELRCDPISGHTALYWYRQSLGQGLEFLIYFQGNSAPDKSGLPSDRFSAERTGGSVSTLTIQRTQQEDSAVYLCASSLGRWGTEAFFGQGTRLTVV.

The chain employs TRBV27 and TRBJ2-3; D uncertain. V lost 0 bases, J lost 5 bases, and 9 bases lay in between. The V gene's germline CDR1 is MNHEY and CDR2 SMNVEV (reference sequence). There are 14 residues in the CDR3. This CDR3 reads CASSLSTKGDTQYF. The CDR3 nucleotides read TGTGCCAGCAGTTTATCGACAAAGGGAGATACGCAGTATTTT.

CDR3 sequence: CASSRDGYNEQFF. The CDR3 nucleotides read TGTGCCAGCTCACGCGACGGTTACAATGAGCAGTTCTTC. The chain employs TRBV18 and TRBJ2-1; D is ambiguous. Germline-derived CDR1 and CDR2 are KGHSH and LQKENI. Trimming cost V 4 bases and J 4 bases, with 8 bases left between them. This CDR3 contains 13 residues.